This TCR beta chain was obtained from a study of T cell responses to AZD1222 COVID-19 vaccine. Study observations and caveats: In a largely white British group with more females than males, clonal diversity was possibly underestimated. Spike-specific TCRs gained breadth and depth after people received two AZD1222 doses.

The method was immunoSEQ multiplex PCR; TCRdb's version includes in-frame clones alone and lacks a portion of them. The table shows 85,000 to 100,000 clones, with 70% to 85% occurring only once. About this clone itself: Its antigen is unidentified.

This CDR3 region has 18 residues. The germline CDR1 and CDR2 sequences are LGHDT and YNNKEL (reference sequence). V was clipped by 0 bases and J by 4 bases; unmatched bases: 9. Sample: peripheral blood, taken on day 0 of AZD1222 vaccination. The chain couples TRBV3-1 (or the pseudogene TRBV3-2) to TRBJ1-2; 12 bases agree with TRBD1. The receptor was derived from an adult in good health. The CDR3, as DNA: TGTGCCAGCAGCCAAGAGGGGGACAGGGGGCTACGTGCCTATGGCTACACCTTC. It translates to CASSQEGDRGLRAYGYTF.